This is a list of T cell receptor beta chains from one sample in a study of T-cell reconstitution after alpha-beta-depleted transplantation in children. A single record per CDR3 protein comes from TCRdb applying MiXCR to the PCR reads. The table lists some 180,000 distinct CDR3 sequences, approximately 6.9% of them singletons. The sample in question was PBMCs, obtained before TCRalphabeta/CD19-depleted stem cell transplant. The receptors come from a boy aged 2-9 years with acute lymphoblastic leukemia, due to receive a stem cell transplant. CDR3s include the opening cysteine and the closing phenylalanine or tryptophan. Each record gives: D gene, J gene, clone size, V gene, CDR3 protein, CDR3 DNA. The D gene is left open where the match is weak. Not all rows give a size; the values are once, few, many and, for expanded clones, a class.

NA,TRBJ1-5,many,TRBV28,CASSLSGSYSNQPQHF,TGTGCCAGCAGTTTATCAGGGTCCTATAGCAATCAGCCCCAGCATTTT
TRBD1,TRBJ2-1,many,TRBV5-1,CASSRDREYNEQFF,TGCGCCAGCAGCCGGGACAGGGAGTACAATGAGCAGTTCTTC
TRBD1,TRBJ1-6,few,TRBV30,CAWSVDRGSSPLHF,TGTGCCTGGAGTGTAGACAGGGGAAGTTCACCCCTCCACTTT
NA,TRBJ1-2,many,TRBV29-1,CSVEAQGFNYGYTF,TGCAGCGTTGAAGCGCAGGGATTCAACTATGGCTACACCTTC
NA,TRBJ1-1,many,TRBV28,CASSFFKAEAFF,TGTGCCAGCAGTTTTTTCAAGGCTGAAGCTTTCTTT
NA,TRBJ2-1,many,TRBV7-8,CASSLEATLNNEQFF,TGTGCCAGCAGCTTAGAGGCAACGCTCAACAATGAGCAGTTCTTC
NA,TRBJ2-5,many,TRBV28,CASSSPAGTYQETQYF,TGTGCCAGCAGTTCCCCGGCGGGGACGTACCAAGAGACCCAGTACTTC
NA,TRBJ2-1,many,TRBV20-1,CSARDRGDLGNEQFF,TGCAGTGCTAGAGATCGCGGGGACCTTGGGAATGAGCAGTTCTTC
TRBD2,TRBJ2-2,few,TRBV9,CASSAGLAGGLGTGELFF,TGTGCCAGCAGCGCGGGACTAGCGGGGGGCTTAGGCACCGGGGAGCTGTTTTTT
NA,TRBJ1-1,NA,TRBV12-3/TRBV12-4,CASSSTPRNTEAFF,TGTGCCAGCAGTTCCACACCGCGGAACACTGAAGCTTTCTTT
TRBD1,TRBJ2-4,many,TRBV6-5,CASSYSQGVAKNIQYF,TGTGCCAGCAGTTACTCACAGGGGGTGGCCAAAAACATTCAGTACTTC
TRBD2,TRBJ2-2,few,TRBV7-9,CASSFRTGGPVTGELFF,TGTGCCAGCAGCTTCCGAACGGGAGGGCCCGTTACCGGGGAGCTGTTTTTT